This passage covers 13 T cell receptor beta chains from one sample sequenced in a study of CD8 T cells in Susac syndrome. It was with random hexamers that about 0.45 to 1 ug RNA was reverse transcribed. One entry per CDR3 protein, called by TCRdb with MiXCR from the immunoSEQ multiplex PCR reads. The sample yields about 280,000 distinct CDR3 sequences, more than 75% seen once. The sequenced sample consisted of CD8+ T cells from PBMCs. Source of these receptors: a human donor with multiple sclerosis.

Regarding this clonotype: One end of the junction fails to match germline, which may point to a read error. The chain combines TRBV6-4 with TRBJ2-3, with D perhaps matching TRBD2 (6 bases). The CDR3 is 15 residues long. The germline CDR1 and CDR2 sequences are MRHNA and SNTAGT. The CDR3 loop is CASRRGGLGTDTQYF. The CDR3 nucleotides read TGTGCCAGCAGGAGAGGAGGGTTGGGCACGGATACGCAGTATTTT.

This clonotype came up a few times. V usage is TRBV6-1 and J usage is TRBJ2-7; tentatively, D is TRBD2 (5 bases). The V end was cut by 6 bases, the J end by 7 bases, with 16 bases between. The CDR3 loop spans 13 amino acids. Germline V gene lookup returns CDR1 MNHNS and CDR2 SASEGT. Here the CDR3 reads CASSWTSLAEQYF. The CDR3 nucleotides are TGTGCCAGCAGCTGGACTTCTCTGGCGGAGCAGTACTTC.

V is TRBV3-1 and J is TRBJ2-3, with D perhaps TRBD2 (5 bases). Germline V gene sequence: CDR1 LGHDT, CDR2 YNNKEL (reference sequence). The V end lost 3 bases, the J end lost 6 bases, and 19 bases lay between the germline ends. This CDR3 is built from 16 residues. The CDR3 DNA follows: TGTGCCAGCAGCCAGGACTCCAAGAGCGAGGCCGATACGCAGTATTTT. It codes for CASSQDSKSEADTQYF.

The CDR3 loop reads CASSDLPKAYEQYF. DNA for the CDR3: TGTGCCAGCAGTGATCTTCCAAAAGCCTACGAGCAGTACTTC. The gene calls are TRBV2 and TRBJ2-7; D gene ambiguous. V was shortened by 3 bases and J by 2 bases, with 11 bases between the two germline ends. From germline, CDR1 is SNHLY and CDR2 FYNNEI. CDR3 length: 14 amino acids.

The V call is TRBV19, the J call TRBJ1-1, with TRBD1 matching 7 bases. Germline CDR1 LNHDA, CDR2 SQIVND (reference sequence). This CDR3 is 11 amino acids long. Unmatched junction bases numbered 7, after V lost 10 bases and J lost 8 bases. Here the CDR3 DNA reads TGTGCCACTACGACGGGACAGGAAGCTTTCTTT. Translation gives CATTTGQEAFF.

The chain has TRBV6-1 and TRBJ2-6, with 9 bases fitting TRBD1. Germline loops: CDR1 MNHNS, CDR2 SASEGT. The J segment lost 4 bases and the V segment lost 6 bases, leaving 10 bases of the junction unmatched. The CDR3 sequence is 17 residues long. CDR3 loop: CASSLRDRVTGANVLTF. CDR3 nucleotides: TGTGCCAGCAGCCTCCGGGACAGGGTCACCGGGGCCAACGTCCTGACTTTC.

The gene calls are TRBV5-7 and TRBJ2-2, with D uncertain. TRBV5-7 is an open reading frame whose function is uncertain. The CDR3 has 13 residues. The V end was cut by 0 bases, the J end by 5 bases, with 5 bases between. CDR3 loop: CASSLGKTGELFF. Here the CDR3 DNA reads TGTGCCAGCAGCTTGGGGAAGACCGGGGAGCTGTTTTTT.

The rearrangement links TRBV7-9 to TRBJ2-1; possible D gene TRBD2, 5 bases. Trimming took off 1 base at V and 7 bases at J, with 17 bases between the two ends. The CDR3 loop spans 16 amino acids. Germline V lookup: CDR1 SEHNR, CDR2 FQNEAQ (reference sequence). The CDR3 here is CASSLEGPSRNNEQFF. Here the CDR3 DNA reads TGTGCCAGCAGCTTAGAAGGTCCTAGCCGGAATAATGAGCAGTTCTTC.

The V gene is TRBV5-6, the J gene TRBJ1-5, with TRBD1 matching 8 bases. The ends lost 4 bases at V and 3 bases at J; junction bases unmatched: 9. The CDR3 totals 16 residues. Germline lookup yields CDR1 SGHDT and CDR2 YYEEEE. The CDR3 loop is CASSRRQGFDNQPQHF. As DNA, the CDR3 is TGTGCCAGCAGCCGCCGACAGGGGTTTGACAATCAGCCCCAGCATTTT.

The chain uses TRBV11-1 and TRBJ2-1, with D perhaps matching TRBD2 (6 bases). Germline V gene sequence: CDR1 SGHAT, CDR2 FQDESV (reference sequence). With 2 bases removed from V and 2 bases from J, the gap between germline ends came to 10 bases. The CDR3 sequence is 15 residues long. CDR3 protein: CASSLSGGAYNEQFF. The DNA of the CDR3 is TGTGCCAGCAGCTTATCCGGGGGTGCCTACAATGAGCAGTTCTTC.

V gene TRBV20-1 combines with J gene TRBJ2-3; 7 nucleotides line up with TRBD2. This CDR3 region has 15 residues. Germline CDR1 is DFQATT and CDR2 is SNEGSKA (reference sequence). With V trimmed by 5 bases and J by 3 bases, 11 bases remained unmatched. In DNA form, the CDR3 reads TGCAGTGCTTGGTTGGCGGGAGAGGGAACAGATACGCAGTATTTT. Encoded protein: CSAWLAGEGTDTQYF.

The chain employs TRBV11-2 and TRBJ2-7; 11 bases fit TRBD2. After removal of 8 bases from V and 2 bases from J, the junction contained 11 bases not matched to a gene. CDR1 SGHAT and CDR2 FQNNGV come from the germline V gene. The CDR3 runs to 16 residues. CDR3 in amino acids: CASSGTSGIKAYEQYF. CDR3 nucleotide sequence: TGTGCCAGCTCAGGGACTAGCGGCATCAAGGCCTACGAGCAGTACTTC.

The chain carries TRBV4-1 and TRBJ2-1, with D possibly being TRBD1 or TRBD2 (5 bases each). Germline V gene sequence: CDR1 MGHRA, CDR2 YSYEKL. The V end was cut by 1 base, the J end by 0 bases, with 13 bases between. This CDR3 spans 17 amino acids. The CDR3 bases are TGCGCCAGCAGCCAAGGGGAGAGGGGTAGCTCCTACAATGAGCAGTTCTTC. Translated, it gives CASSQGERGSSYNEQFF.